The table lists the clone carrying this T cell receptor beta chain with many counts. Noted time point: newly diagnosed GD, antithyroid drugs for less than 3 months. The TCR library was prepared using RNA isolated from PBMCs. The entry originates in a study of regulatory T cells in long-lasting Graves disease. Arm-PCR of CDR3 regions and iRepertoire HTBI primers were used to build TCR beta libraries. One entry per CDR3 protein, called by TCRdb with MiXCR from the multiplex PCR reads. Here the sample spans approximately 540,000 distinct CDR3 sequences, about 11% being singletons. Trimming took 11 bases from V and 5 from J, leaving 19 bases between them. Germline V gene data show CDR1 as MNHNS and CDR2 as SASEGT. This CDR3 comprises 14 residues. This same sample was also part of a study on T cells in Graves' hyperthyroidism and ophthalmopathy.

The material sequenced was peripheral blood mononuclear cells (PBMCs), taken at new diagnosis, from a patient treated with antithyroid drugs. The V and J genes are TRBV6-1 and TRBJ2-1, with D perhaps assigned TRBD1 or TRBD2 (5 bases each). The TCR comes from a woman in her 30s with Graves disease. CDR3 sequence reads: CALGRDWGNNEQFF. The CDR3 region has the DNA TGTGCCCTGGGACGGGATTGGGGGAACAATGAGCAGTTCTTC.